The T cell receptor beta chain described here comes from a study of identical twins. Overall study findings and caveats: Compared with unrelated sharing, twin-shared out-of-frame alpha sequences had more low-probability sequences.

Donors uniformly comprised healthy Caucasians. TCRdb analysed the 5' RACE reads with MiXCR anew, one entry per CDR3 protein. Of under 300,000 distinct CDR3 sequences in the sample, 12% were seen once. The germline V gene encodes CDR1 MDHEN and CDR2 SYDVKM. The CDR3 has 12 residues. V lost 3 bases, J lost 4 bases, and 7 bases lay in between. Only a few counts were recorded for this clonotype. Antigen: not known. Separately, the same data were catalogued under a study of yellow fever vaccine responses in identical twins. This second study says: Each twin's T cell response to the vaccine was reported to look partly convergent and partly personalized.

This sequence was found in a woman under 30 in good health. The V and J genes are TRBV28 and TRBJ2-7; no reliable D call. The sequenced material came from memory (CD45RO+) T cells sorted from blood. The CDR3 nucleotides read TGTGCCAGCAGTTTGCCACCTTACGAGCAGTACTTC. It is translated as CASSLPPYEQYF. The whole variable domain, filled in from reference TRBV28 and TRBJ2-7, reads DVKVTQSSRYLVKRTGEKVFLECVQDMDHENMFWYRQDPGLGLRLIYFSYDVKMKEKGDIPEGYSVSREKKERFSLILESASTNQTSMYLCASSLPPYEQYFGPGTRLTVT.